This passage covers 12 T cell receptor beta chains from one sample sequenced in a study of blood T cell repertoires in COVID-19. Clones were sequenced by immunoSEQ multiplex PCR, and TCRdb holds only the in-frame ones, with some missing. This table has under 300,000 clones, around 89% appearing once. The sequencing sample was made of PBMCs or T cells enriched from blood (not recorded which). These TCRs come from a man aged 35-49 years who had recovered from COVID-19.

V and J are TRBV19 and TRBJ2-5; TRBD2 aligns across 12 bases. Germline V gives CDR1 LNHDA, CDR2 SQIVND (reference sequence). CDR3 length: 16 amino acids. J was trimmed by 9 bases and V by 0 bases; bases with no gene match: 8. The CDR3 DNA sequence: TGTGCCAGTAGTATAGATACTAGCGGGGGGCCGAGGTCCCAGTACTTC. Amino acids: CASSIDTSGGPRSQYF.

This chain uses TRBV3-1 (or the pseudogene TRBV3-2) with TRBJ1-5, with a weak D call TRBD1 (6 bases). V lost 1 base and J 5 bases, leaving 15 bases between the germline ends. This CDR3 region has 16 residues. Germline CDR1 reads LGHDT; CDR2 reads YNNKEL (reference sequence). CDR3 region: CASSQVYSGVDQPQHF. The DNA of the CDR3 is TGTGCCAGCAGCCAAGTTTATTCAGGGGTTGATCAGCCCCAGCATTTT.

This chain joins TRBV20-1 and TRBJ2-7; D remains ambiguous. Germline values: CDR1 DFQATT, CDR2 SNEGSKA (reference sequence). The CDR3 runs to 15 residues. The ends were cut back, 3 bases at V and 2 bases at J, with 17 bases in the middle. In DNA form, the CDR3 reads TGCAGTGCTAGTGGTCAGGTCTACGTTCCCTACGAGCAGTACTTC. Translated, it gives CSASGQVYVPYEQYF.

The chain recombines TRBV4-2 with TRBJ1-1; 7 nucleotides match TRBD1. In germline, CDR1 is LGHNA, CDR2 YNFKEQ. The ends lost 8 bases at V and 1 base at J; junction bases unmatched: 7. The CDR3 covers 14 residues. Here the CDR3 reads CASLNRGRNTEAFF. The CDR3 DNA sequence: TGTGCCAGCCTAAACAGGGGTAGGAACACTGAAGCTTTCTTT.

This clone was recorded once. The chain carries TRBV3-1 (or the pseudogene TRBV3-2) and TRBJ2-3, with 16 nucleotides matching TRBD2. The trim removed 2 bases at V and 13 bases at J, leaving 3 bases unmatched. This CDR3 has 14 residues. Germline V gives CDR1 LGHDT, CDR2 YNNKEL (reference sequence). Written as DNA, the CDR3 is TGTGCCAGCAGCCAATCGGGACTAGCGGGGGGGGAGTATTTT. Its protein product is CASSQSGLAGGEYF.

This rearrangement joins TRBV7-9 to TRBJ2-7, with a tentative D call TRBD2 (5 bases). Per germline, CDR1 SEHNR and CDR2 FQNEAQ (reference sequence). V lost 5 bases and J 7 bases, leaving 21 bases between the germline ends. The CDR3 contains 15 residues. In DNA, the CDR3 is TGTGCCAGCAGCCGCAGAGACTACGTGCCTTGGGAGCAGTACTTC. As protein: CASSRRDYVPWEQYF.

The rearrangement uses TRBV7-2 and TRBJ2-1; 11 nucleotides line up with TRBD2. The CDR3 spans 18 residues. V lost 1 base, J lost 3 bases, and 8 bases stayed unmatched. The germline V gene has CDR1 SGHTA and CDR2 FQGNSA. The CDR3 protein is CASSLEKTSGDYYNEQFF. In DNA form, the CDR3 reads TGTGCCAGCAGCTTAGAGAAGACTAGCGGGGACTACTACAATGAGCAGTTCTTC.

This clone showed up just once. The chain recombines TRBV12-3 or TRBV12-4 with TRBJ1-5; TRBD1 agrees at 8 bases. The CDR3 length is 13 residues. The junction had 5 bases not matched to a gene; V was cut back by 7 bases and J by 6 bases. This chain's CDR3 is CASTPGGFQPQHF. The CDR3 DNA reads as TGTGCCAGCACCCCAGGGGGCTTTCAGCCCCAGCATTTT.

This clone appeared a few times. This rearrangement joins TRBV4-3 to TRBJ2-5; the D is unclear. From germline, CDR1 is LGHNA and CDR2 YSLEER. The ends were cut back, 0 bases at V and 4 bases at J, with 6 bases in the middle. The CDR3 covers 13 residues. The CDR3 sequence is CASSQETGETQYF. The DNA for the CDR3 is TGCGCCAGCAGCCAAGAAACCGGAGAGACCCAGTACTTC.

The rearrangement links TRBV5-4 to TRBJ2-3; 11 nucleotides match TRBD2. This CDR3 comprises 16 residues. CDR1 and CDR2 from the germline V gene are SGHNT and YYREEE (reference sequence). The V gene end was trimmed by 4 bases and the J gene end by 0 bases; junction bases not matched to a gene: 4. For the CDR3, the DNA is TGTGCCAGCAGCCAGGGGACTAGCGGTAGCACAGATACGCAGTATTTT. Its protein is CASSQGTSGSTDTQYF.

This sequence joins TRBV18 and TRBJ1-2; D is perhaps TRBD1 (6 bases). This CDR3 region has 15 residues. Trimming removed 3 bases from V and 10 bases from J, with 21 bases in between. The germline gives CDR1 KGHSH, CDR2 LQKENI. The CDR3 DNA reads TGTGCCAGCTCACCTCTTAACTCAGGGGAAGCAGTCTACACCTTC. This translates into CASSPLNSGEAVYTF.

The V and J genes are TRBV7-3 and TRBJ2-7, with D perhaps matching TRBD1 (5 bases). V lost 2 bases and J lost 1, with 9 bases in between. The CDR3 has 14 residues. Per germline, CDR1 SGHTA and CDR2 FQGTGA. The DNA for the CDR3 is TGTGCCAGCAGCTTAGACAGAAGTTCCTACGAGCAGTACTTC. It specifies CASSLDRSSYEQYF. Together with reference TRBV7-3 and TRBJ2-7, the CDR3 gives the full variable domain: GAGVSQTPSNKVTEKGKYVELRCDPISGHTALYWYRQSLGQGPEFLIYFQGTGAADDSGLPNDRFFAVRPEGSVSTLKIQRTERGDSAVYLCASSLDRSSYEQYFGPGTRLTVT.